This T cell receptor beta chain comes out of a study of T cells in Graves' hyperthyroidism and ophthalmopathy. For the study at large: Peripheral blood was collected at initial diagnosis, before any treatment.

TCR beta CDR3 region amplification was performed from RNA transcripts. The TCR CDR3 first-round RT-PCR relied on the HTBI primer set. Using its own MiXCR run on the multiplex PCR reads, TCRdb lists one record per CDR3 protein. The top ten clones hold around 50% of a sample with fewer than 350,000 distinct CDR3 sequences, 15% to 20% of them seen once. V was clipped by 1 base and J by 6 bases; unmatched bases: 5. CDR3 size: 15 residues. Sequences were obtained from blood. The clonotype was recovered from a woman aged 45-65 years with Graves' hyperthyroidism. This chain links TRBV12-3 or TRBV12-4 with TRBJ2-1, with 8 bases fitting TRBD2. The CDR3 DNA reads as TGTGCCAGCAGTTTAGTGGGACTAGATAGCAATGAGCAGTTCTTC. This gives the protein CASSLVGLDSNEQFF.